This T cell receptor (beta chain) derives from a study of cytomegalovirus exposure and HLA in healthy donors. In the study overall: The study's early data release held about 85 million unique TCRs from HLA-typed donors.

Use of 60 Vbeta and 13 Jbeta primers characterized the PCR. The data were produced by immunoSEQ multiplex PCR, yet TCRdb's version contains in-frame clones alone and is incomplete. The table has some 150,000 clones, around 75% seen once. Healthy bone marrow donors made up the cohort. CDR1 and CDR2 from the germline V gene are LNHDA and SQIVND (reference sequence). With 5 bases clipped from V and 3 bases from J, the junction kept 4 bases outside the gene matches. This CDR3 contains 15 residues. V is TRBV19 and J is TRBJ2-3; 11 bases map to TRBD2. The receptor was derived from a woman between 25 and 40 years old in good health and CMV-seronegative. The sample was PBMCs. In nucleotides, the CDR3 is TGTGCCAGTAGTTCCCTAGCGGGGGGAACAGATACGCAGTATTTT. Translating gives CASSSLAGGTDTQYF.